This entry is about one T cell receptor (beta chain). Germline V gives CDR1 SGHAT, CDR2 FQNNGV. The CDR3 consists of 15 residues. A sample-barcoded 5' primer and a J-beta primer mix were used in a second PCR of about 7 to 12 cycles. Via MiXCR, TCRdb re-called the 5' RACE reads, giving one row per CDR3 protein. Of under 1,100,000 distinct CDR3 sequences in the sample, about 25% were seen once. Isolation of PBMCs gave at least 6 million cells per sample. The sample is drawn from a study of blood T cells in healthy people across ages. Study-wide background: Through template switching, about one barcoded beta molecule was captured per two T cells, as measured in model experiments.

The same sample was also used in a study of T cells of mothers and their children.

The chain employs TRBV11-2 and TRBJ2-5; D is uncertain. Gene TRBJ2-1 matches the end of the DNA better, so the J call may be wrong. This TCR was recovered from a girl aged 2-10 years in good health. Sequencing used blood. CDR3: CASSLEVDFTNEQFF. The CDR3 DNA reads as TGTGCCAGCAGCTTAGAAGTTGACTTCACCAATGAGCAGTTCTTC.